This T cell receptor (beta chain) appears in the sequencing data of a study of blood T cells in healthy people across ages (dated by TCRdb to the mid-2010s). A note on the overall study: In model experiments, roughly one uniquely barcoded TCR beta cDNA molecule per two T cells was captured by template switching. Four age groups were formed from the donors: young (average 16 years), middle-aged (around 37), aged (about 62) and long-lived (more than 75). To avoid experimental bias, donors of different ages were distributed randomly across sequencing lanes. The study analyzed two additional independent replicas of 1 million unique cDNA reads from the same blood draw for two donors, one aged 18 to 30 and one aged 80 or older. To track age-related changes in TCR beta repertoire diversity, the study relied on deep sequencing normalized with unique cDNA molecular identifiers.

As encoded in the germline V gene, CDR1 is SGDLS while CDR2 is YYNGEE. Relative to germline, V is missing 3 bases and J is missing 7 bases, with 16 bases of the junction outside any gene match. Inclusive of the bounding cysteine and phenylalanine, the CDR3 is 20 residues long. Left in the record is the CDR3 DNA by itself, 60 bases read in frame from the first base. Libraries were constructed by 5' RACE. Sequencing instrument: Illumina HiSeq 2500. A second roughly 6 to 11 cycle PCR used a sample-barcoded 5' primer and a J-beta primer mix. A template-switch 5' adaptor carrying 12 random nucleotides introduced a unique molecular identifier onto each TCR beta cDNA molecule. Each sample yielded at least 3 million CDR3-containing paired-end reads. First-strand cDNA was synthesized from all RNA with the Mint cDNA synthesis kit, primed by a TRBC-specific oligonucleotide. Following uracil-DNA glycosylase treatment, a first 18-cycle PCR with universal primers M1SS and BC2_uni_R was performed on all cDNA. The authors' analysis ran thus. Normalization of each sample was performed by random selection of 1 million high-quality reads, each carrying a distinct molecular identifier. Instead of being binned into consensus sequences, reads that shared molecular identifiers were thrown out. MiTCR, with a Q25 quality threshold and the strictest error-elimination algorithm, was used for CDR3 identification, clonotype clustering and error correction. A nonparametric unseen species model with Euler transformation was used to estimate lower-bound total TCR beta diversity. TCRdb took the public reads, trimmed them with fastp at Q25, ran MiXCR for clone calling and kept in-frame beta chains. Every CDR3 protein is listed once, alongside the most common genes and DNA of its rows. The V and J calls and clone size are TCRdb's, not the authors'. This sample has 1.4 million to 1.5 million distinct CDR3 sequences in its table, and roughly 40% of those were observed once. Jointly, the top ten make up 7.9% of the sample.

Points the paper makes about the study in general: Observed TCR beta diversity per million T cells fell roughly linearly with age, and a significant reduction was already apparent by age around 40. Compared with the aged group, more naive CD4+ T cells, fewer expanded clones and increased TCR diversity were shown by the long-lived group, suggesting age selection. Because donor CMV infection status was unknown, age-related changes in expanded clonotypes were potentially confounded. Estimates of total diversity based on one million sequenced T cells were considered lower bounds and underestimates. The percentage of naive T cells measured by flow cytometry correlated strongly with observed TCR beta diversity. Since profiling was done on bulk unsorted PBMCs, naive and antigen-experienced compartments could not be conclusively compared.

About this clonotype: Its antigen has not been determined. Within one base of it there is no much larger clone, and no base qualities were kept.

The 35 to 40 donors, aged 6 to 90 years, were systemically healthy Caucasian individuals from Russia. Roughly 10 milliliters of peripheral blood were collected from each donor into EDTA-treated Vacutainer tubes. Ficoll-Paque density-gradient centrifugation was used to isolate PBMCs, with at least 6.5 million per sample. Total RNA was extracted from PBMCs with Trizol reagent, with at least 6 micrograms obtained per sample. Naive CD45RAhigh/CD27high T cell percentages were measured by flow cytometry on a PBMC aliquot from every donor. The sample comprised blood. The source is a woman younger than 30 in good health. The receptor chain draws on TRBV9 and TRBJ2-1; 16 bases in the middle match TRBD2. The CDR3 region: CASSATGTSGRAPAGNEQFF. In nucleotides, the sequence is TGTGCCAGCAGCGCCACCGGGACTAGCGGGAGGGCCCCCGCGGGTAATGAGCAGTTCTTC.